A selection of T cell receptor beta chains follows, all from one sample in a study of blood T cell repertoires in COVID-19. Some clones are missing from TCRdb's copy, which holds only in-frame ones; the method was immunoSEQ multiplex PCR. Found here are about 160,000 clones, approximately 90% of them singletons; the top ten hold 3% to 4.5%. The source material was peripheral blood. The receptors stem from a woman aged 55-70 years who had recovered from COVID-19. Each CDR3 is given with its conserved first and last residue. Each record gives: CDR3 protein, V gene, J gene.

CDR3aa: CASSLGSSGEQETQYF
v_gene: TRBV11-2
j_gene: TRBJ2-5

CDR3aa: CASSLSGGTYNEQFF
v_gene: TRBV5-1
j_gene: TRBJ2-1

CDR3aa: CASSLGDREWPQHF
v_gene: TRBV5-1
j_gene: TRBJ1-5

CDR3aa: CASSTGYEQYF
v_gene: TRBV6-5
j_gene: TRBJ2-7

CDR3aa: CASSSLGQQYTGELFF
v_gene: TRBV5-1
j_gene: TRBJ2-2

CDR3aa: CASSLPARQGARGELFF
v_gene: TRBV28
j_gene: TRBJ2-2

CDR3aa: CASSFGGAGETQYF
v_gene: TRBV7-2
j_gene: TRBJ2-5

CDR3aa: CASREGTGRNTEAFF
v_gene: TRBV6-1
j_gene: TRBJ1-1

CDR3aa: CASSIQAPQPQHF
v_gene: TRBV19
j_gene: TRBJ1-5

CDR3aa: CASSLNRQGAGETQYF
v_gene: TRBV7-3
j_gene: TRBJ2-5

CDR3aa: CASSYQTFWGYSPLHF
v_gene: TRBV27
j_gene: TRBJ1-6

CDR3aa: CASGSGQGFNTEAFF
v_gene: TRBV12-5
j_gene: TRBJ1-1

CDR3aa: CSVEADFSYEQYF
v_gene: TRBV29-1
j_gene: TRBJ2-7

CDR3aa: CASGPGTGYQETQYF
v_gene: TRBV12-5
j_gene: TRBJ2-5

CDR3aa: CASSQSRGYNSPLHF
v_gene: TRBV7-8
j_gene: TRBJ1-6

CDR3aa: CASSLLTGELFF
v_gene: TRBV27
j_gene: TRBJ2-2

CDR3aa: CASSQASGGPYTGELFF
v_gene: TRBV4-1
j_gene: TRBJ2-2

CDR3aa: CASNYRETQYF
v_gene: TRBV28
j_gene: TRBJ2-5

CDR3aa: CASSQSTDTQYF
v_gene: TRBV7-9
j_gene: TRBJ2-3

CDR3aa: CASGPAGAPNEQFF
v_gene: TRBV5-5
j_gene: TRBJ2-1

CDR3aa: CASSVDGGAFYEQYF
v_gene: TRBV9
j_gene: TRBJ2-7

CDR3aa: CASSDLSGTDTQYF
v_gene: TRBV10-1
j_gene: TRBJ2-3

CDR3aa: CASGGTDTQYF
v_gene: TRBV28
j_gene: TRBJ2-3

CDR3aa: CASSLTGGLSSYEQYF
v_gene: TRBV5-4
j_gene: TRBJ2-7

CDR3aa: CASSEPGGRTDTQYF
v_gene: TRBV10-1
j_gene: TRBJ2-3

CDR3aa: CASSQDRLAGGLRTDTQYF
v_gene: TRBV4-2
j_gene: TRBJ2-3

CDR3aa: CASSRGTGGQPQHF
v_gene: TRBV2
j_gene: TRBJ1-5

CDR3aa: CASSITGNYEQYF
v_gene: TRBV6-5
j_gene: TRBJ2-7

CDR3aa: CASSLQGIDEKLFF
v_gene: TRBV5-1
j_gene: TRBJ1-4

CDR3aa: CASSFLSGGADEQYF
v_gene: TRBV7-9
j_gene: TRBJ2-7

CDR3aa: CASSPTGTGSGNTIYF
v_gene: TRBV7-3
j_gene: TRBJ1-3

CDR3aa: CASSIRTGGNTGELFF
v_gene: TRBV19
j_gene: TRBJ2-2

CDR3aa: CASSSQGSGYTF
v_gene: TRBV27
j_gene: TRBJ1-2

CDR3aa: CASSLTGGADTQYF
v_gene: TRBV28
j_gene: TRBJ2-3

CDR3aa: CASSGQVNTEAFF
v_gene: TRBV19
j_gene: TRBJ1-1

CDR3aa: CASSFSGGGDSTEAFF
v_gene: TRBV28
j_gene: TRBJ1-1

CDR3aa: CASSTRGGYTF
v_gene: TRBV28
j_gene: TRBJ1-2

CDR3aa: CASSQRGRNYGYTF
v_gene: TRBV7-9
j_gene: TRBJ1-2

CDR3aa: CASSQGEAGGIQYF
v_gene: TRBV4-3
j_gene: TRBJ2-4

CDR3aa: CASSTDSYGYTF
v_gene: TRBV7-9
j_gene: TRBJ1-2

CDR3aa: CASSFGTENTEAFF
v_gene: TRBV18
j_gene: TRBJ1-1

CDR3aa: CASSQGGSRYEQYF
v_gene: TRBV5-1
j_gene: TRBJ2-7

CDR3aa: CASSTRGYGYTF
v_gene: TRBV3-1/TRBV3-2
j_gene: TRBJ1-2

CDR3aa: CASSLSGVVGYTF
v_gene: TRBV28
j_gene: TRBJ1-2

CDR3aa: CASSLTSGSGGQYF
v_gene: TRBV28
j_gene: TRBJ2-7

CDR3aa: CASRAPTYEQYF
v_gene: TRBV28
j_gene: TRBJ2-7

CDR3aa: CASSPGTGGVYEQYF
v_gene: TRBV7-8
j_gene: TRBJ2-7

CDR3aa: CASSRDRDIATNEKLFF
v_gene: TRBV4-1
j_gene: TRBJ1-4

CDR3aa: CASSLLAGALFF
v_gene: TRBV12-3/TRBV12-4
j_gene: TRBJ1-4

CDR3aa: CASSYQGAQAPSPLHF
v_gene: TRBV4-1
j_gene: TRBJ1-6

CDR3aa: CASSYSRVRPYGYTF
v_gene: TRBV6-5
j_gene: TRBJ1-2

CDR3aa: CASSGTGGLGANVLTF
v_gene: TRBV19
j_gene: TRBJ2-6